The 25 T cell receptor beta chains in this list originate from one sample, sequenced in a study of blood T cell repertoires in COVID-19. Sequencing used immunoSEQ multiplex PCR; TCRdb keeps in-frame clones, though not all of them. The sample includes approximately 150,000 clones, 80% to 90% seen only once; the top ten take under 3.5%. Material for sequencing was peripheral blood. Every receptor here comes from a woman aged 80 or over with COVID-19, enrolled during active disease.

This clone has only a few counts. The chain's CDR3 is CASSHGVGYEQYF. For the CDR3, the DNA is TGTGCCAGCTCACACGGGGTGGGGTACGAGCAGTACTTC. The chain recombines TRBV18 with TRBJ2-7; TRBD2 is a possible D gene (5 bases). In germline, CDR1 is KGHSH, CDR2 LQKENI. Trimming shortened V by 4 bases and J by 4 bases, and 11 bases separated the two germline ends. CDR3 length equals 13 residues. Full variable domain (rest looked up from reference TRBV18 and TRBJ2-7): NAGVMQNPRHLVRRRGQEARLRCSPMKGHSHVYWYRQLPEEGLKFMVYLQKENIIDESGMPKERFSAEFPKEGPSILRIQQVVRGDSAAYFCASSHGVGYEQYFGPGTRLTVT.

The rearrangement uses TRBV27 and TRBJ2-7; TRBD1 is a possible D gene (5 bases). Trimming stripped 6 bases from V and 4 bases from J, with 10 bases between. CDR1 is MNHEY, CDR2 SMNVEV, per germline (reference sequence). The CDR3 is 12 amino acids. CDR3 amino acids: CASRKTEYEQYF. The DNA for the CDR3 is TGTGCCAGCAGAAAGACAGAGTACGAGCAGTACTTC.

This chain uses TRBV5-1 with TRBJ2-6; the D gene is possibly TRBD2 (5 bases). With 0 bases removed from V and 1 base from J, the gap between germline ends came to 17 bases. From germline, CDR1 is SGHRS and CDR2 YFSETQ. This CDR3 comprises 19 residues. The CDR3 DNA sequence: TGCGCCAGCAGCTTGGCCGGGCTAGCCGGGAATTCTGGGGCCAACGTCCTGACTTTC. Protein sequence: CASSLAGLAGNSGANVLTF.

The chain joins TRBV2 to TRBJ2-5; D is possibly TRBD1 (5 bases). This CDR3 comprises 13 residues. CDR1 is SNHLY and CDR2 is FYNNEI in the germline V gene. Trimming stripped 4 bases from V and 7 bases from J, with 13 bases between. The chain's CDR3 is CASSGGHTGTQYF. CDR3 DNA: TGTGCCAGCAGTGGGGGCCACACAGGGACCCAGTACTTC. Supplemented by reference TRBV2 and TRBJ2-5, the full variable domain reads EPEVTQTPSHQVTQMGQEVILRCVPISNHLYFYWYRQILGQKVEFLVSFYNNEISEKSEIFDDQFSVERPDGSNFTLKIRSTKLEDSAMYFCASSGGHTGTQYFGPGTRLLVL.

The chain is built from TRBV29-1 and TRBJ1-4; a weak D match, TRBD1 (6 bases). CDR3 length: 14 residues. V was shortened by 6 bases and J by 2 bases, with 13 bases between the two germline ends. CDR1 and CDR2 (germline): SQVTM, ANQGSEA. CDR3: CSVPTGGTNEKLFF. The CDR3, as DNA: TGCAGCGTGCCGACAGGTGGTACTAATGAAAAACTGTTTTTT.

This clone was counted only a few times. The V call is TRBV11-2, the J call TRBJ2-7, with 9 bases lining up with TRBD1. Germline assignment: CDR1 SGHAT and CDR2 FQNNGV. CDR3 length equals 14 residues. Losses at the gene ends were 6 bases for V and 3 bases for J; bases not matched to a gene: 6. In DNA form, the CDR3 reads TGTGCCAGCAGGACTGGACAGGGGTTCTACGAGCAGTACTTC. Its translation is CASRTGQGFYEQYF.

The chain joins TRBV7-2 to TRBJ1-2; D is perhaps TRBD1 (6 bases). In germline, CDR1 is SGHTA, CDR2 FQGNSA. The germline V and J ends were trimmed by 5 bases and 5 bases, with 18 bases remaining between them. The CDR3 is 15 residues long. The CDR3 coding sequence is TGTGCCAGCAGCGTAACAGGGAAAAATTCTTATGGCTACACCTTC. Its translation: CASSVTGKNSYGYTF.

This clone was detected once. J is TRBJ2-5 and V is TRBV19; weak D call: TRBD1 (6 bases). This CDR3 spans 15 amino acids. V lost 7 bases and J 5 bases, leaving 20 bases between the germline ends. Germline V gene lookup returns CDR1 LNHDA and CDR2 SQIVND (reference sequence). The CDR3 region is CASKTGWGSGETQYF. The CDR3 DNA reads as TGTGCCAGTAAGACAGGCTGGGGGAGTGGGGAGACCCAGTACTTC.

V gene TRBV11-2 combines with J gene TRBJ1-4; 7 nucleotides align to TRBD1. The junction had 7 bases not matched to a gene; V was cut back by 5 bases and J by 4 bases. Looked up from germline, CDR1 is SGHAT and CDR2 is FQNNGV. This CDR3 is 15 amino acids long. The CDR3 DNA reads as TGTGCCAGCAGCCCCCAGGGACAGAGTAATGAAAAACTGTTTTTT. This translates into CASSPQGQSNEKLFF.

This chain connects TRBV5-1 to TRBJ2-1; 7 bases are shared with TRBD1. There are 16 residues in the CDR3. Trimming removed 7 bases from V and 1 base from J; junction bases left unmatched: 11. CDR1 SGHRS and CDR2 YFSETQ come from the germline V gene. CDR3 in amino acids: CASQPTDRVSYNEQFF. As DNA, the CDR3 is TGCGCCAGCCAACCTACAGACAGGGTATCCTACAATGAGCAGTTCTTC.

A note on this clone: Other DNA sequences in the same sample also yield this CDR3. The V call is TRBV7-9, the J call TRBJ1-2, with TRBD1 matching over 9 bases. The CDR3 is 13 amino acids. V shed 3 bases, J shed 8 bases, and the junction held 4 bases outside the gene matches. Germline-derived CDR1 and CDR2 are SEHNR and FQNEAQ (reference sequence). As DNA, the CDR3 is TGTGCCAGCAGCTTGGGACAGGGTTACGGCTACACCTTC. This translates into CASSLGQGYGYTF.

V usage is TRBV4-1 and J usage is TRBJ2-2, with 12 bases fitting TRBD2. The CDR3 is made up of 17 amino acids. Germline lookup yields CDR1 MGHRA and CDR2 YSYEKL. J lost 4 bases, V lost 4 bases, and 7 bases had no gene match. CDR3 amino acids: CASSRRLAGDGTGELFF. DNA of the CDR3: TGCGCCAGCAGCCGAAGACTAGCGGGAGATGGCACCGGGGAGCTGTTTTTT.

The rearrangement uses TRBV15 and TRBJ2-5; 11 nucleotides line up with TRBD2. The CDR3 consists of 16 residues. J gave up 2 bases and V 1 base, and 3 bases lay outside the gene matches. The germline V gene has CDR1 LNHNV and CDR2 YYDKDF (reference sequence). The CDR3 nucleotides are TGTGCCACCAGCAGAGCGACTAGCGGGGTACAAGAGACCCAGTACTTC. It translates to CATSRATSGVQETQYF.

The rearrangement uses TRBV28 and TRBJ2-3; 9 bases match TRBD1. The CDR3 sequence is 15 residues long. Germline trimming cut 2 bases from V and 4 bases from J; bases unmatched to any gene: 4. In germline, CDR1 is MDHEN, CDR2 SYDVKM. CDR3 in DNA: TGTGCCAGCAGTTTAGGGACAGGGCGGGCAGATACGCAGTATTTT. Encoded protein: CASSLGTGRADTQYF.

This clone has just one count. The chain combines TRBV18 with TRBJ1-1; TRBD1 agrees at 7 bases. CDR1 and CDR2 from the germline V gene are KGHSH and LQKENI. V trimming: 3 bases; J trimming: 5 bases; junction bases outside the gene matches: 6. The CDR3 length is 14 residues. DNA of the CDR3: TGTGCCAGCTCACCGACAGGGATCTGGACTGAAGCTTTCTTT. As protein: CASSPTGIWTEAFF.

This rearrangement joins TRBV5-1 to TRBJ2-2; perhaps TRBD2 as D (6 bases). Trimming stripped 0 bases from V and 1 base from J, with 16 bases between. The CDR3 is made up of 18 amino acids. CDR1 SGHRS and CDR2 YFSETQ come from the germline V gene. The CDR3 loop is CASSLGLFRDLNTGELFF. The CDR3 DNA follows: TGCGCCAGCAGCTTGGGCCTCTTCCGGGACTTGAACACCGGGGAGCTGTTTTTT.

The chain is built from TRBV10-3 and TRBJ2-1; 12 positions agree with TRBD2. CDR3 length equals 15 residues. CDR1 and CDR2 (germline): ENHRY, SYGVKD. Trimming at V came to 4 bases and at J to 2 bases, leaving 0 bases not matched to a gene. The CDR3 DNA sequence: TGTGCCATCAGTGGGACTAGCGGGGCCTACAATGAGCAGTTCTTC. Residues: CAISGTSGAYNEQFF.

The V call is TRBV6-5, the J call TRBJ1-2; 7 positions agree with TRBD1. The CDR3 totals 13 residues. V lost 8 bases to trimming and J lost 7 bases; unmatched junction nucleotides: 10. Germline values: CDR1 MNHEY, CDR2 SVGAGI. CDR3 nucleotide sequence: TGTGCCAGCGGGGAGACAGGGACGCGTGGCTACACCTTC. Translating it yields CASGETGTRGYTF.

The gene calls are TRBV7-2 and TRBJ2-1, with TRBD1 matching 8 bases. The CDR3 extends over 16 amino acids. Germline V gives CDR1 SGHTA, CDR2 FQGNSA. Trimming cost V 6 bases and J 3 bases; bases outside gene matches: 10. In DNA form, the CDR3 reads TGTGCCAGCAGTCGTCCGGGACAGGTTTTCTACAATGAGCAGTTCTTC. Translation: CASSRPGQVFYNEQFF.

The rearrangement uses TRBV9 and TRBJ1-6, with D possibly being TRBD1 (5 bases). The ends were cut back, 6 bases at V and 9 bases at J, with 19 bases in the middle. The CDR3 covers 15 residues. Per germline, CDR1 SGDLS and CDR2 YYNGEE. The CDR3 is CASNTGGGSISPLHF. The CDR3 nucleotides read TGTGCCAGCAACACCGGTGGGGGGTCTATTTCACCCCTCCACTTT.

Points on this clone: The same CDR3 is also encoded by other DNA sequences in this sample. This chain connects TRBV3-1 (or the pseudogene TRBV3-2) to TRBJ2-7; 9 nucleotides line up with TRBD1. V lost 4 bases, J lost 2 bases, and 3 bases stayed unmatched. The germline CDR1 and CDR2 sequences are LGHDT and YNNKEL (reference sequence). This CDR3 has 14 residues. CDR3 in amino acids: CASSPRDRAYEQYF. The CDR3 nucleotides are TGTGCCAGCAGCCCTAGGGACAGGGCCTACGAGCAGTACTTC.

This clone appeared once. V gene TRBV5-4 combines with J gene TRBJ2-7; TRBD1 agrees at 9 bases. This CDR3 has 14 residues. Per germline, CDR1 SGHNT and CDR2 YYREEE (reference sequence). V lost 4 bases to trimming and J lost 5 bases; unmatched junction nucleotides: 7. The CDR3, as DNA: TGTGCCAGCAGCCCCGGGACAGGGTACCACGAGCAGTACTTC. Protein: CASSPGTGYHEQYF.

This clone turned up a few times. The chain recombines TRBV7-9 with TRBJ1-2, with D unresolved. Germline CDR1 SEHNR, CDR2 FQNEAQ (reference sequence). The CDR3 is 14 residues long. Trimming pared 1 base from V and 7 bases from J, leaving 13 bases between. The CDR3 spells CASSLGVLLGGYTF. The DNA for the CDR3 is TGTGCCAGCAGCTTAGGGGTCCTACTAGGTGGCTACACCTTC.

The CDR3 spells CASSLSRTSGRGYNEQFF. The CDR3 nucleotides are TGTGCCAGCAGCCTATCTCGGACTAGCGGGAGAGGCTACAATGAGCAGTTCTTC. The chain carries TRBV3-1 (or the pseudogene TRBV3-2) and TRBJ2-1, with 13 bases matching TRBD2. The germline V gene has CDR1 LGHDT and CDR2 YNNKEL (reference sequence). CDR3 length: 18 residues. The V segment lost 4 bases and the J segment 3 bases; nucleotides outside the gene matches: 9.

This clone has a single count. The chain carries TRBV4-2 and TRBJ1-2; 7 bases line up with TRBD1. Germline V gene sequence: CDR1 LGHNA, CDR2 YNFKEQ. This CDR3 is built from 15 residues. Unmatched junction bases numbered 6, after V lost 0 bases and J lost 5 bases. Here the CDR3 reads CASSQDLRQGYGYTF. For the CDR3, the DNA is TGTGCCAGCAGCCAAGACCTGAGACAGGGATATGGCTACACCTTC.